The 17 T cell receptor beta chains below were found in one sample sequenced in a study of blood T cell repertoires in COVID-19. Repertoires were generated with immunoSEQ multiplex PCR, while TCRdb's copy carries only in-frame clones and drops some. The sample shows 250,000 to 300,000 clones, about 89% of them seen only once. Material for sequencing was PBMCs or T cells enriched from blood (not recorded which). The source is a human donor in a cohort exposed to, infected with or recovered from COVID-19 (not recorded which). The donor label of this sample is uncertain.

The V call is TRBV7-8, the J call TRBJ2-5; 9 positions agree with TRBD1. Germline lookup yields CDR1 SGHVS and CDR2 FQNEAQ. The trim removed 1 base at V and 5 bases at J, leaving 8 bases unmatched. The CDR3 has 16 amino acids. This CDR3 reads CASSLGSGQGSETQYF. In DNA, the CDR3 is TGTGCCAGCAGCTTAGGATCGGGACAGGGATCGGAGACCCAGTACTTC.

The chain employs TRBV19 and TRBJ2-3; weak D call: TRBD2 (6 bases). CDR3 length: 14 amino acids. Looked up from germline, CDR1 is LNHDA and CDR2 is SQIVND (reference sequence). Trimming took off 3 bases at V and 5 bases at J, with 12 bases between the two ends. This CDR3 is CASSIGLGGDTQYF. The CDR3 region has the DNA TGTGCCAGTAGTATCGGCCTGGGGGGAGATACGCAGTATTTT. The variable domain in full, completed from reference TRBV19 and TRBJ2-3, reads DGGITQSPKYLFRKEGQNVTLSCEQNLNHDAMYWYRQDPGQGLRLIYYSQIVNDFQKGDIAEGYSVSREKKESFPLTVTSAQKNPTAFYLCASSIGLGGDTQYFGPGTRLTVL.

In nucleotides, the CDR3 is TGTGCCAGCGCAGCTAGCGGGGGCCGCGGGGAGCTGTTTTTT. It translates to CASAASGGRGELFF. This chain joins TRBV6-5 and TRBJ2-2; 10 bases fit TRBD2. Germline V gives CDR1 MNHEY, CDR2 SVGAGI. V was pared by 8 bases and J by 7 bases, with 7 bases of the junction left unmatched. This CDR3 is 14 amino acids long.

The DNA of the CDR3 is TGTGCCAGTAAGGCTCCGGGGGGGCTAGTCAATGAGCAGTTCTTC. It encodes CASKAPGGLVNEQFF. The chain is built from TRBV19 and TRBJ2-1; 8 bases align to TRBD2. CDR1 is LNHDA, CDR2 SQIVND, per germline (reference sequence). Germline trimming cut 7 bases from V and 6 bases from J; bases unmatched to any gene: 11. The CDR3 spans 15 residues.

V and J are TRBV29-1 and TRBJ1-2; 8 nucleotides agree with TRBD1. The CDR3 contains 12 residues. V lost 7 bases to trimming and J lost 11 bases; unmatched junction nucleotides: 12. Germline V CDR1 and CDR2: SQVTM, ANQGSEA. Here the CDR3 DNA reads TGCAGCGCACCGGGACAGGATAAAGGGTACACCTTC. This encodes CSAPGQDKGYTF.

The rearrangement links TRBV5-1 to TRBJ2-7; D is perhaps TRBD2 (6 bases). The CDR3 has 14 amino acids. CDR1 and CDR2 from the germline V gene are SGHRS and YFSETQ. V lost 5 bases to trimming and J lost 0 bases, with 12 bases between them. The CDR3 loop is CASRRSGDSYEQYF. The CDR3 DNA follows: TGCGCCAGCAGGCGCTCGGGGGACTCCTACGAGCAGTACTTC.

This rearrangement joins TRBV24-1 to TRBJ1-1; D is ambiguous. Germline CDR1 reads KGHDR; CDR2 reads SFDVKD. Trimming shortened V by 9 bases and J by 0 bases, and 16 bases separated the two germline ends. The CDR3 is 15 amino acids. This CDR3 reads CATPAAGVMNTEAFF. In DNA form, the CDR3 reads TGTGCCACCCCCGCGGCCGGAGTCATGAACACTGAAGCTTTCTTT.

The CDR3 is CASSLGFRGNNSPLHF. The CDR3 region has the DNA TGTGCCAGCAGCTTAGGCTTCCGGGGAAACAATTCACCCCTCCACTTT. This chain uses TRBV7-8 with TRBJ1-6; D gene ambiguous. Germline CDR1 SGHVS, CDR2 FQNEAQ. The CDR3 is 16 residues long. With 1 base removed from V and 7 bases from J, the gap between germline ends came to 14 bases.

V and J are TRBV7-3 and TRBJ1-1; possible D gene TRBD1, 5 bases. Germline assignment: CDR1 SGHTA and CDR2 FQGTGA. Between the trimmed V and J ends, which lost 6 bases and 2 bases, there was a span of 10 bases. This CDR3 has 13 residues. The CDR3 here is CASRIQENTEAFF. CDR3 nucleotides: TGTGCCAGCAGAATACAGGAAAACACTGAAGCTTTCTTT.

The V call is TRBV27, the J call TRBJ1-2; D call uncertain. Trimming stripped 0 bases from V and 3 bases from J, with 14 bases between. The CDR3 sequence is 16 residues long. The germline V gene has CDR1 MNHEY and CDR2 SMNVEV (reference sequence). Here the CDR3 DNA reads TGTGCCAGCAGTTTATCGTATAACATAGCGTACTATGGCTACACCTTC. It encodes CASSLSYNIAYYGYTF.

V is TRBV7-9 and J is TRBJ2-3, with D perhaps matching TRBD2 (5 bases). Per the germline V gene, CDR1 is SEHNR and CDR2 is FQNEAQ (reference sequence). The CDR3 loop spans 18 amino acids. The V end was cut by 1 base, the J end by 1 base, with 18 bases between. This CDR3 reads CASSLDDILDGGTDTQYF. CDR3 coding DNA: TGTGCCAGCAGCTTAGATGATATCCTCGACGGGGGCACAGATACGCAGTATTTT.

This chain connects TRBV10-2 to TRBJ2-7; maybe TRBD2 (7 bases). V was clipped by 6 bases and J by 3 bases, with 12 bases between them. The CDR3 is 13 amino acids. Germline V gives CDR1 WSHSY, CDR2 SAAADI. The CDR3 here is CASSGGQLYEQYF. The CDR3 region has the DNA TGCGCCAGCAGCGGGGGGCAGCTCTACGAGCAGTACTTC.

The genes are TRBV5-1 and TRBJ2-5; 7 positions agree with TRBD2. This CDR3 contains 13 residues. Germline values: CDR1 SGHRS, CDR2 YFSETQ. The V gene end was trimmed by 5 bases and the J gene end by 5 bases; junction bases not matched to a gene: 6. The CDR3 here is CASRTGGSETQYF. DNA for the CDR3: TGCGCCAGCAGAACCGGGGGGTCCGAGACCCAGTACTTC.

The chain recombines TRBV18 with TRBJ1-3, with TRBD1 identical over 8 bases. The germline V gene has CDR1 KGHSH and CDR2 LQKENI. V dropped 1 base and J dropped 2; count of bases not matched to a gene: 4. The CDR3 has 16 amino acids. Here the CDR3 DNA reads TGTGCCAGCTCACCACTCCCAGGGGGCGCTGGAAACACCATATATTTT. It is translated as CASSPLPGGAGNTIYF.

The CDR3 loop is CAISMGGGPNTEAFF. For the CDR3, the DNA is TGTGCCATCAGTATGGGGGGGGGCCCGAACACTGAAGCTTTCTTT. The chain joins TRBV10-3 to TRBJ1-1; the D gene is possibly TRBD1 (6 bases). V lost 5 bases to trimming and J lost 1 base, with 14 bases between them. The germline V gene has CDR1 ENHRY and CDR2 SYGVKD. CDR3 length: 15 residues.

V and J are TRBV20-1 and TRBJ2-1; TRBD2 aligns across 7 bases. Per germline, CDR1 DFQATT and CDR2 SNEGSKA (reference sequence). The V gene end was trimmed by 8 bases and the J gene end by 9 bases; junction bases not matched to a gene: 4. The CDR3 totals 10 residues. The CDR3 region has the DNA TGCAGTAGCGGGGTGGTTGAGCAGTTCTTC. It codes for CSSGVVEQFF.

The rearrangement links TRBV18 to TRBJ2-1; D gene unclear. This CDR3 contains 11 residues. CDR1 KGHSH and CDR2 LQKENI come from the germline V gene. V was clipped by 8 bases and J by 5 bases, with 7 bases between them. CDR3 DNA sequence: TGTGCCAGCACTCCAAACAATGAGCAGTTCTTC. It translates to CASTPNNEQFF. Supplemented by reference TRBV18 and TRBJ2-1, the full variable domain reads NAGVMQNPRHLVRRRGQEARLRCSPMKGHSHVYWYRQLPEEGLKFMVYLQKENIIDESGMPKERFSAEFPKEGPSILRIQQVVRGDSAAYFCASTPNNEQFFGPGTRLTVL.